This T cell receptor (beta chain) originates from a study of blood T cell repertoires in COVID-19 (TCRdb year 2020). The study in broad terms: Samples covering the acute and convalescent phases of COVID-19 were provided by collaborators in the United States, Italy and Spain. The material from the prospective study consisted of cDNA or gDNA derived from T cells, B-cell-depleted T cells, or PBMCs. Subjects who had been exposed to COVID-19, were actively infected with it, or had recovered from it provided the deeply sampled blood TCRbeta repertoires that made up the dataset. A freely available public database, intended as a resource for researchers studying the immune response to SARS-CoV-2, is where the repertoires were released. Samples were obtained from the ongoing ImmuneRACE study (first 160 participants) and from over 1,000 subjects provided by 6 global collaborators. A de-identified subject ID, COVID-19 status, age in years and sex were almost always included in the sample metadata. Where available, HLA class I and class II types were obtained from metadata supplied by the sample provider rather than from assay-based typing.

Overall study outcomes, separate from this receptor: How much clinical and demographic metadata was included differed by source and by participant, and the metadata was provided uncurated.

TCRbeta CDR3 regions were amplified from genomic DNA using the immunoSEQ Assay, a bias-controlled multiplex PCR. The authors' analysis ran thus. Nucleated cell counts per sample were estimated from amplification of reference gene primers within the assay. To quantify the absolute abundance of each unique TCRbeta CDR3 rearrangement, sequence reads were collapsed and filtered. Productive Simpson clonality was computed per sample as the square root of Simpson's diversity index over productive rearrangements. Not all clones reach the TCRdb copy of this immuneACCESS table, which keeps in-frame sequences only. Checked studies attribute under half of the gap to unresolved V genes and leave the rest unexplained. V and J calls and clone size follow that table, whereas D and trimming were derived from the DNA. Counted in this sample were some 290,000 clones; 70% to 90% of them appeared once. Of the sample, around 3.6% is held by the ten largest clones.

CDR1 and CDR2, per the germline V gene (reference sequence), are GTSNPN and SVGIG. Inclusive of the bounding cysteine and phenylalanine, the CDR3 is 15 residues long. The kept DNA is CDR3 alone, 45 bases in frame from the first base. V is reduced by 1 base and J by 3 bases, leaving a spacing of 13 bases between them. This clone appeared a single time. Its target antigen remains unknown. Within one base of it there is no much larger clone, and no base qualities were kept. The collaborating institutions used their own protocols to collect whole blood in K2EDTA tubes. For TCRbeta analysis, collaborators shipped samples in one of three forms: frozen whole blood, isolated PBMCs, or DNA extracted from either of those sample types.

The rearranged chain carries TRBV30 and TRBJ1-5; confidence is insufficient to name the D gene. The sequence derives from a man younger than 30 with active or convalescent COVID-19. The specimen sequenced was peripheral blood. The CDR3 reads CAWSDSGFSNQPQHF. The nucleotides read TGTGCCTGGAGTGATTCGGGGTTCTCCAATCAGCCCCAGCATTTT.